This note documents a single T cell receptor beta chain sequence. Its antigen remains unknown. The entry originates in a study of vaccination and CD4 T cells after COVID-19. Overall study context: Two of the convalescents were Hispanic, and the group consisted of six males and four females. Median time from second vaccine dose to sampling was around 72 days (14 to 241).

Treatment meaning: approximately 10-day PBMC culture with coronavirus spike peptide pools or control peptides (ViraFEST assay). Whole-study findings and limits: Convalescent patients had a median about 90% of post-vaccine SARS-CoV-2-reactive clones that were detected only after vaccination, not before it.

Oncomine TCR Beta short-read sequencing was applied to DNA from cultured CD4+ T cells. The template was genomic DNA from cultured CD4+ T cells. MiXCR was run by TCRdb on the PCR reads, yielding one entry per CDR3 protein. Of under 10,000 distinct CDR3 sequences listed, around 55% are singletons. The CDR3 is 20 residues long. The V and J ends lost 0 bases and 4 bases respectively, with 27 bases between them. The germline CDR1 and CDR2 sequences are LGHDT and YNNKEL (reference sequence). This sequence joins TRBV3-1 and TRBJ1-2, with D hard to call. The starting material was cultured CD4+ T cells from blood, obtained after SARS-CoV-2 vaccination. The origin of this receptor is a human donor with COVID-19. CDR3 in amino acids: CASSQESWRIPNPATYGYTF. The CDR3 region has the DNA TGTGCCAGCAGCCAAGAAAGTTGGCGCATACCCAACCCCGCAACCTATGGCTACACCTTC.